A selection of T cell receptor beta chains follows, all from one sample in a study of OX40 agonist ivuxolimab in advanced cancers. The repertoire was sequenced with immunoSEQ multiplex PCR; TCRdb's copy has only in-frame clones and lacks some. Of tens of thousands of clones listed, roughly 81% are singletons. The specimen comprised CD4+ or CD8+ T cells sorted from blood, sampled in a trial of the OX40 agonist ivuxolimab. The receptors stem from an adult with an advanced solid tumor such as melanoma, head and neck, liver or kidney cancer. Both conserved end residues are trimmed from each CDR3. The order of the fields is CDR3 protein, D gene, V gene. The D gene is left open where the match is weak.

cdr3_aa: ASSPDSGRAGPTDTQY
d_call: TRBD2
v_call: TRBV18

cdr3_aa: ASSLSGHQGTGELF
d_call: NA
v_call: TRBV7-3

cdr3_aa: ASSSRGGTDTQY
d_call: NA
v_call: TRBV7-9

cdr3_aa: ASSSALGGLKAF
d_call: NA
v_call: TRBV7-2

cdr3_aa: ASSRGSGADTQY
d_call: TRBD2
v_call: TRBV6-4

cdr3_aa: ASASSPGLGLSTDTQY
d_call: NA
v_call: TRBV7-3

cdr3_aa: ASRYQGNTEAF
d_call: NA
v_call: TRBV27

cdr3_aa: ASSLGPRGGGENTGELF
d_call: NA
v_call: TRBV5-6

cdr3_aa: ARTGLGTEAF
d_call: NA
v_call: TRBV2

cdr3_aa: ASSLIGGLAGDTQY
d_call: TRBD2
v_call: TRBV7-9

cdr3_aa: ASSPRQGTNEKLF
d_call: TRBD1
v_call: TRBV9

cdr3_aa: ASSSPSGNSNSPLH
d_call: NA
v_call: TRBV7-9

cdr3_aa: ASSPLGDMGNEKLF
d_call: NA
v_call: TRBV5-1

cdr3_aa: ASSLGTEGTEAF
d_call: NA
v_call: TRBV13

cdr3_aa: ASSGPQGGLEQY
d_call: NA
v_call: TRBV2

cdr3_aa: ASSVGAGTPNEKLF
d_call: NA
v_call: TRBV6-4

cdr3_aa: ATSREGETSGNEQF
d_call: TRBD2
v_call: TRBV15

cdr3_aa: ASSEAGGTDTQY
d_call: TRBD2
v_call: TRBV6-4

cdr3_aa: ASSLRQPPNTGELF
d_call: NA
v_call: TRBV7-7

cdr3_aa: ANLKRSHKANTGELF
d_call: NA
v_call: TRBV21-1